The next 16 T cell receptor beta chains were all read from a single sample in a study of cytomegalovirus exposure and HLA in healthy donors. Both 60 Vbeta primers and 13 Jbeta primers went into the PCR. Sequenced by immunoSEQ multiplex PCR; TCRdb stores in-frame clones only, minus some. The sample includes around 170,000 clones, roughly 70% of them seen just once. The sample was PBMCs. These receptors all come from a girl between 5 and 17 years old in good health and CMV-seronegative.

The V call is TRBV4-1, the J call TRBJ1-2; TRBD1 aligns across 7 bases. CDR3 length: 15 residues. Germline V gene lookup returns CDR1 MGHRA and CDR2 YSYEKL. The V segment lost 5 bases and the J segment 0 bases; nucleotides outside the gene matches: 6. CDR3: CASSFTGAANYGYTF. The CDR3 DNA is TGCGCCAGCAGCTTTACAGGGGCGGCTAACTATGGCTACACCTTC.

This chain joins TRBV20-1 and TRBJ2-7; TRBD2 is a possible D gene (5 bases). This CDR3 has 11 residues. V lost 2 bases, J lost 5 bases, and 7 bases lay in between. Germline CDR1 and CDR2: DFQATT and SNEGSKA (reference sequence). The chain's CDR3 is CSARRGHEQYF. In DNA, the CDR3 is TGCAGTGCTAGACGGGGTCACGAGCAGTACTTC.

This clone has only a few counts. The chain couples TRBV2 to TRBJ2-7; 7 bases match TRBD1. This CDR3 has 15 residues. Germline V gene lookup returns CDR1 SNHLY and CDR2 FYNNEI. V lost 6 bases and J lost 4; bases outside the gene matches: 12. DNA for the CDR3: TGTGCCAGCAGGCCGGACAGGAGCCTATTTTACGAGCAGTACTTC. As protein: CASRPDRSLFYEQYF. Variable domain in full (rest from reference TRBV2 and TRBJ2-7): EPEVTQTPSHQVTQMGQEVILRCVPISNHLYFYWYRQILGQKVEFLVSFYNNEISEKSEIFDDQFSVERPDGSNFTLKIRSTKLEDSAMYFCASRPDRSLFYEQYFGPGTRLTVT.

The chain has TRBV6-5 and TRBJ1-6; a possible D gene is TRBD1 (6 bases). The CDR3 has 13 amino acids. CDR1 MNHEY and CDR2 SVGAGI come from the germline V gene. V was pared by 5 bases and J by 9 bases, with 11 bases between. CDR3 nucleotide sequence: TGTGCCAGCAGTCGGACAGATGCTTCACCCCTCCACTTT. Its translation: CASSRTDASPLHF.

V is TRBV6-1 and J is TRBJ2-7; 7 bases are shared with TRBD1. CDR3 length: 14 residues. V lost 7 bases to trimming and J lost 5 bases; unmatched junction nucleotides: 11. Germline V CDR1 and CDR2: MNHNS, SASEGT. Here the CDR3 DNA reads TGTGCCAGCACCCGACAGGGAGTAGTAGACGAGCAGTACTTC. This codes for CASTRQGVVDEQYF.

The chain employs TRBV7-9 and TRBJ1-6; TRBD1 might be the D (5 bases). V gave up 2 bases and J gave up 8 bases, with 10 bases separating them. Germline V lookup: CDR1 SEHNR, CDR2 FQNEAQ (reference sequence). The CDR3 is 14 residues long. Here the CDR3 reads CASSLSRADSPLHF. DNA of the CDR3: TGTGCCAGCAGCTTAAGCAGGGCGGATTCACCCCTCCACTTT.

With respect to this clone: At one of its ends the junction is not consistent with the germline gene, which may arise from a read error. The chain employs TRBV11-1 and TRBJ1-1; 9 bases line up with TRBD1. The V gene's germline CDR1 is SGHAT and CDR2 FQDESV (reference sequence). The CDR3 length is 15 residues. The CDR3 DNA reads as TGTGCCAGCAGCCAGGGGGACAGGGCGAACATTGAAGCTTTCTTT. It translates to CASSQGDRANIEAFF. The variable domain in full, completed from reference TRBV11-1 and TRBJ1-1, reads EAEVAQSPRYKITEKSQAVAFWCDPISGHATLYWYRQILGQGPELLVQFQDESVVDDSQLPKDRFSAERLKGVDSTLKIQPAELGDSAMYLCASSQGDRANIEAFFGQGTRLTVV.

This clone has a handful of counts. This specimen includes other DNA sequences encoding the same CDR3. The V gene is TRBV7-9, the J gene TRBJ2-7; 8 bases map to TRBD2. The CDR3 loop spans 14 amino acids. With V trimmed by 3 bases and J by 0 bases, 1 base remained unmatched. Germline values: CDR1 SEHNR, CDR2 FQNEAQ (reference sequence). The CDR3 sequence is CASSFGGDSYEQYF. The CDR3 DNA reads TGTGCCAGCAGCTTCGGGGGGGACTCCTACGAGCAGTACTTC. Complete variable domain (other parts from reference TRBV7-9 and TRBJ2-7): DTGVSQNPRHKITKRGQNVTFRCDPISEHNRLYWYRQTLGQGPEFLTYFQNEAQLEKSRLLSDRFSAERPKGSFSTLEIQRTEQGDSAMYLCASSFGGDSYEQYFGPGTRLTVT.

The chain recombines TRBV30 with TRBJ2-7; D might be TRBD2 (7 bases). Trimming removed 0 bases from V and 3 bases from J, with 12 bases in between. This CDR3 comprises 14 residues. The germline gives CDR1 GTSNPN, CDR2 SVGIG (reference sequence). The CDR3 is CAWSVGGVGYEQYF. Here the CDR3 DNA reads TGTGCCTGGAGTGTAGGGGGGGTTGGCTACGAGCAGTACTTC.

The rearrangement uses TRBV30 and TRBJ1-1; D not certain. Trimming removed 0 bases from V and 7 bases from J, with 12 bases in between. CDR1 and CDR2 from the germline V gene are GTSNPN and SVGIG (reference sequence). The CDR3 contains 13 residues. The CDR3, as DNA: TGTGCCTGGAGTGTATTGTCAGGCCTTGAAGCTTTCTTT. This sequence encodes CAWSVLSGLEAFF.

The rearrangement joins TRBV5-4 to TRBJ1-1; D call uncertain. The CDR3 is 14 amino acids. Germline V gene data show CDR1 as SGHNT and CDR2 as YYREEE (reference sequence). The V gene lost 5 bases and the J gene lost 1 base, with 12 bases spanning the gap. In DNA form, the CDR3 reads TGTGCCAGCAGGGTCGGAGGGTGGAACACTGAAGCTTTCTTT. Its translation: CASRVGGWNTEAFF.

The CDR3 sequence: CASSATGSDTQYF. For the CDR3, the DNA is TGTGCCAGCAGCGCTACAGGGTCAGATACGCAGTATTTT. J is TRBJ2-3 and V is TRBV5-8; tentative D call: TRBD1 (6 bases). There are 13 residues in the CDR3. The ends were cut back, 4 bases at V and 4 bases at J, with 10 bases in the middle. Germline lookup yields CDR1 SGHTS and CDR2 YDEGEE.

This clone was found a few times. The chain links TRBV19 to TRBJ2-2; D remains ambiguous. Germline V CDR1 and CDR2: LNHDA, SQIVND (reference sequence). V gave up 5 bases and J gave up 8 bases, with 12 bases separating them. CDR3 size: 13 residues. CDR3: CASSFSRPGELFF. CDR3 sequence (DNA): TGTGCCAGTAGTTTTTCGCGCCCGGGGGAGCTGTTTTTT.

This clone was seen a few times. CDR3 nucleotide sequence: TGTGCCAGCAGCTTAGAAGGTCGCAGGGGAGCTCGGGATTCACCCCTCCACTTT. Translation: CASSLEGRRGARDSPLHF. The chain carries TRBV7-9 and TRBJ1-6, with D possibly TRBD1 on 6 matching bases. Trimming stripped 1 base from V and 8 bases from J, with 21 bases between. CDR1 is SEHNR, CDR2 FQNEAQ, per germline (reference sequence). CDR3 size: 18 residues. Full variable domain (rest looked up from reference TRBV7-9 and TRBJ1-6): DTGVSQNPRHKITKRGQNVTFRCDPISEHNRLYWYRQTLGQGPEFLTYFQNEAQLEKSRLLSDRFSAERPKGSFSTLEIQRTEQGDSAMYLCASSLEGRRGARDSPLHFGNGTRLTVT.

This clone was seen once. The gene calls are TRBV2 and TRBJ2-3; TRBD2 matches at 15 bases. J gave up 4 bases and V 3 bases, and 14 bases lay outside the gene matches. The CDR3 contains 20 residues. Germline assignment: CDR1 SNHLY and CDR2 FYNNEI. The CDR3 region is CASSDPGLAGGPFGADTQYF. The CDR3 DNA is TGTGCCAGCAGTGATCCGGGACTAGCGGGGGGTCCGTTCGGGGCAGATACGCAGTATTTT. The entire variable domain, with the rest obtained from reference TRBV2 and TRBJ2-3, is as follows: EPEVTQTPSHQVTQMGQEVILRCVPISNHLYFYWYRQILGQKVEFLVSFYNNEISEKSEIFDDQFSVERPDGSNFTLKIRSTKLEDSAMYFCASSDPGLAGGPFGADTQYFGPGTRLTVL.

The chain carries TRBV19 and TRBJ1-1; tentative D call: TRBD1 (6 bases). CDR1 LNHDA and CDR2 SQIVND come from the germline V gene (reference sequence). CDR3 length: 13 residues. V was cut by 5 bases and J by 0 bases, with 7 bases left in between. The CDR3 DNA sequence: TGTGCCAGTAGTCGGACAGTGAACACTGAAGCTTTCTTT. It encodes CASSRTVNTEAFF.